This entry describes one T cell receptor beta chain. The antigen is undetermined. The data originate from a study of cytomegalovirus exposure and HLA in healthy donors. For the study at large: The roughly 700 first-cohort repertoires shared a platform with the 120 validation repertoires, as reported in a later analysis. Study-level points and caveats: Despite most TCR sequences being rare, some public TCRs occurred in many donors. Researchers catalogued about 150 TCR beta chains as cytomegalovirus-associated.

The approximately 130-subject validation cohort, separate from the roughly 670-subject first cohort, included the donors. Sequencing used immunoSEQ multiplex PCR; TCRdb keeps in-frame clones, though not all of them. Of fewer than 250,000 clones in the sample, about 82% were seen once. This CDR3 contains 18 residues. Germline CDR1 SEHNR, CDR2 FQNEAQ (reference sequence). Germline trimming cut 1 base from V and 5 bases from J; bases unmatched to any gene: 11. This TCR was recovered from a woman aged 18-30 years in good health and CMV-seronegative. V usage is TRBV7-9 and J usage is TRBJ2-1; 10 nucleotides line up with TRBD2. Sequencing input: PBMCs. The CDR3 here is CASSLGQAGGRLNNEQFF. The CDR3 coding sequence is TGTGCCAGCAGCTTAGGACAAGCGGGAGGGCGACTCAACAATGAGCAGTTCTTC. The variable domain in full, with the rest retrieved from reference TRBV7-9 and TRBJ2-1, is DTGVSQNPRHKITKRGQNVTFRCDPISEHNRLYWYRQTLGQGPEFLTYFQNEAQLEKSRLLSDRFSAERPKGSFSTLEIQRTEQGDSAMYLCASSLGQAGGRLNNEQFFGPGTRLTVL.